The 7 T cell receptor beta chains below all came from one sample that was sequenced in a study of cytomegalovirus exposure and HLA in healthy donors. The PCR employed 60 Vbeta primers together with 13 Jbeta primers. The table came from immunoSEQ multiplex PCR; TCRdb's copy has only in-frame clones and leaves some out. The data show about 130,000 clones, around three quarters seen once. The material sequenced was PBMCs. These receptors were obtained from a man aged 35 to 55 in good health and CMV-seronegative.

The chain recombines TRBV5-6 with TRBJ2-5; 7 bases agree with TRBD2. In germline, CDR1 is SGHDT, CDR2 YYEEEE. The CDR3 covers 14 residues. Trimming cost V 5 bases and J 1 base; bases outside gene matches: 5. The CDR3 spells CASSMSGTQETQYF. CDR3 sequence (DNA): TGTGCCAGCAGTATGAGCGGGACCCAAGAGACCCAGTACTTC.

The chain uses TRBV9 and TRBJ1-3; 7 nucleotides agree with TRBD1. Germline V gives CDR1 SGDLS, CDR2 YYNGEE. This CDR3 region has 14 residues. V dropped 5 bases and J dropped 5; count of bases not matched to a gene: 7. The CDR3 region has the DNA TGTGCCAGCAGAGGAACAGGGGAAAGAAACACCATATATTTT. Its protein is CASRGTGERNTIYF.

The genes are TRBV27 and TRBJ2-7; TRBD1 aligns across 8 bases. V lost 4 bases and J lost 2; bases outside the gene matches: 7. CDR3 length equals 15 residues. CDR1 and CDR2 (germline): MNHEY, SMNVEV (reference sequence). DNA for the CDR3: TGTGCCAGCAGTTACCGCCAGACAGGGGCCTACGAGCAGTACTTC. Translating gives CASSYRQTGAYEQYF.

The rearrangement uses TRBV4-2 and TRBJ1-5; D possibly corresponds to TRBD1 (6 bases). The V gene lost 0 bases and the J gene lost 4 bases, with 10 bases spanning the gap. This CDR3 is 15 amino acids long. Germline CDR1 reads LGHNA; CDR2 reads YNFKEQ. The CDR3 protein is CASSQEGTGNQPQHF. The CDR3 DNA reads TGTGCCAGCAGCCAAGAGGGAACAGGGAATCAGCCCCAGCATTTT.

This chain uses TRBV6-5 with TRBJ1-1; D uncertain. Trimming pared 6 bases from V and 2 bases from J, leaving 10 bases between. Per the germline V gene, CDR1 is MNHEY and CDR2 is SVGAGI. This CDR3 region has 13 residues. Here the CDR3 reads CASSLQPNTEAFF. The CDR3 DNA sequence: TGTGCCAGCAGCCTACAGCCAAACACTGAAGCTTTCTTT.

The V gene is TRBV6-5, the J gene TRBJ2-7, with D possibly being TRBD2 (6 bases). The CDR3 contains 15 residues. Germline V gene sequence: CDR1 MNHEY, CDR2 SVGAGI. V was trimmed by 6 bases and J by 3 bases, leaving 18 bases between them. The chain's CDR3 is CASSPTGAGIYEQYF. CDR3 DNA: TGTGCCAGCAGCCCCACCGGTGCGGGGATCTACGAGCAGTACTTC.

The J gene is TRBJ2-7, the V gene TRBV10-1; perhaps TRBD1 as D (6 bases). The CDR3 runs to 14 residues. Germline V gene lookup returns CDR1 WNHNN and CDR2 SYGVQD (reference sequence). V lost 10 bases, J lost 0 bases, and 16 bases lay in between. The CDR3 DNA reads TGCGCCAACCCGACAGGCTTGAGCTCCTACGAGCAGTACTTC. Translating gives CANPTGLSSYEQYF.